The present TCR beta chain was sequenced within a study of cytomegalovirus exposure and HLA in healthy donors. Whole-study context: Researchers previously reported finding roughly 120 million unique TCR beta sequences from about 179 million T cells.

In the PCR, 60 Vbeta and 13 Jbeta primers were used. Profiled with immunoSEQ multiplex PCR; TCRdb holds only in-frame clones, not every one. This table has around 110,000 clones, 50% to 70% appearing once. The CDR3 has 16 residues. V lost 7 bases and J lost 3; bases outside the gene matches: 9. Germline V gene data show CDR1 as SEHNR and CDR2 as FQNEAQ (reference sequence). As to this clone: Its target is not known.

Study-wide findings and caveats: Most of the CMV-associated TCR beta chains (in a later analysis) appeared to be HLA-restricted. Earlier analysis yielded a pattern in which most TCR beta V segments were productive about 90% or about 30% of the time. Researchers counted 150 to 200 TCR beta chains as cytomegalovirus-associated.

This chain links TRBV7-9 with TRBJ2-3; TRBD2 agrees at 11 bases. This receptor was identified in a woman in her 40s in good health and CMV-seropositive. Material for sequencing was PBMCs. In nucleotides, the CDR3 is TGTGCCAGCACCTCCACTAGCGGGAGTTTAACAGATACGCAGTATTTT. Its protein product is CASTSTSGSLTDTQYF.